This T cell receptor (beta chain) was captured in a study of blood T cell repertoires in COVID-19. Profiling relied on immunoSEQ multiplex PCR, and the TCRdb table lists in-frame clones only, not all of them. This table holds around 170,000 clones, about 88% found once. In its sample, this clone was seen once. V shed 8 bases and J shed 1 base, with 14 bases lying between them. The V gene's germline CDR1 is LNHDA and CDR2 SQIVND (reference sequence). The CDR3 totals 14 residues. The sample consisted of peripheral blood. The chain links TRBV19 to TRBJ1-1; D not certain. The clonotype originates from a man between 18 and 35 years old who had recovered from COVID-19. The CDR3 sequence: CASSSGSSNTEAFF. The CDR3, as DNA: TGTGCCAGTTCCTCCGGGTCGTCGAACACTGAAGCTTTCTTT.